The T cell receptor beta chain described here comes from a study of cytomegalovirus exposure and HLA in healthy donors (dated by TCRdb to about 2017). In the study overall: An earlier analysis of more than 550 of the donors reported roughly 300 Gb of sequence data and about 120 million unique TCR beta sequences obtained from roughly 170 million T cells. All discovery cohort repertoires had been generated on a single sequencing platform. An earlier analysis of about 600 of the donors used high-throughput TCR beta sequencing to judge whether each TCR beta V gene segment behaved as functional or pseudogenic. The study was designed to test whether signatures of past pathogen exposure could be identified by cataloging public T cell receptors. Along with the roughly 670-subject first cohort, a separate validation cohort of more than 90 different subjects was used. Among some 400 genotyped donors of the cohort, an average of around 240,000 unique TCR beta nucleotide sequences was sequenced per donor, of which about 19% were non-productive. In a later genetic analysis, genome-wide SNP genotypes for 398 of the 666 donors were used, and that subset was treated as a discovery cohort. Donor age, sex, ethnicity and CMV serostatus were compiled alongside the repertoire data. Typing coverage varied by locus: about 620-630 donors for A, B, C, DRB1 and DQB1; approximately 520 for DQA1; around 570 for DPA1; approximately 470 for DPB1. The study profiled the T cell repertoires of 500 to 800 subjects by immunosequencing and related them to cytomegalovirus serostatus. Of the 398 genotyped donors, approximately 80% fell in the genetic ancestry cluster associated with self-reported Caucasian donors. An early release that covered some 640 HLA-typed donors contained around 330 gigabases of sequencing data and around 85 million unique TCR sequences. To predict cytomegalovirus infection status, the study combined high-throughput TCR immunosequencing, statistical association of individual TCRs with disease status, and machine learning. A later analysis re-analyzed previously published TCR beta repertoires from roughly 630 donors and added high-resolution HLA genotyping to study TCR occurrence patterns. The later analysis used no new phenotypic data to find candidate immune exposures, relying instead on TCR beta sequences and their occurrence across donors. About five DR-DQ haplotypes were handled as single units for association and clustering because linkage in the cohort was strong. HLA typing covered class I and class II loci at four-digit resolution.

The library was produced with the immunoSEQ multiplex PCR assay. For the multiplex PCR, a mixture combining 60 forward primers for TCR Vbeta segments and 13 reverse primers for TCR Jbeta segments was used. The CDR3 region of rearranged TCR beta genes was amplified from genomic DNA by a multiplex PCR assay. On the Illumina HiSeq System, the amplified TCR beta libraries were sequenced as 87-base-pair reads. The study's processing was this. Across the roughly 700 repertoires, a later analysis counted 80 million or so unique TCR beta chains, approximately 10 million of which were shared by at least two donors. Raw reads were error-corrected and collapsed into unique sequences by a nearest-neighbor algorithm in which closely related sequences were merged to remove PCR and sequencing errors. To assign V, D and J gene segments, CDR3 sequences were aligned to IMGT reference sequences. Each retained sequence needed at least a six-nucleotide match to both a V gene segment and a J gene segment. Rearrangements were called productive when the CDR3 lacked stop codons and stayed in frame with V and J; all others were non-productive. CDR3 was defined by IMGT convention, running from the second conserved V-encoded cysteine to the conserved J-encoded phenylalanine. Sequences without an unambiguous match to a single V gene segment were excluded from the earlier analysis of 587 of the donors. An earlier analysis of a few hundred of the donors called V segments functional above 56.7% productive rearrangements and segregating when the between-donor standard deviation exceeded 5%. A statistical classification framework was developed to diagnose cytomegalovirus status using the catalog of TCR beta chain sequences. V and J gene assignment, in a later analysis, came from comparing TCR nucleotide sequences with IMGT/GENE-DB human TR gene sequences. A later analysis assigned CDR3 sequences and most-parsimonious VDJ recombination scenarios with the TCRdist pipeline. A later analysis defined each TCR beta chain by its CDR3 amino acid sequence plus V-gene family, and excluded reads lacking a unique V-gene family. To address suspected cross-contamination and a sequencing artifact, a later analysis removed some 620 highly shared, low-generation-probability nucleotide sequences. For each public chain, a later analysis derived a clonal expansion index from normalized ranks of inferred template counts within each repertoire. In a later analysis, generation probabilities were computed using a VDJ recombination model fitted to out-of-frame rearrangements, and the results were checked against IGoR. In a later analysis, hypergeometric tests were used to score TCR-TCR, TCR-HLA and TCR-CMV co-occurrence, with a repertoire-size bias correction applied to TCR pairs. False discovery rates were estimated in a later analysis by permuting HLA or CMV assignments 20 times. A later analysis grouped co-occurring TCRs with DBSCAN, adding TCRdist sequence similarity when clustering within HLA-allele-positive subsets. Repertoires with fewer than 30,000 or more than 120,000 public chains, plus five repertoires with anomalous nucleotide sharing, were excluded from co-occurrence clustering. This is the immuneACCESS table as TCRdb keeps it, with only in-frame sequences that have V and J called. A part of the clones is gone; compared with another copy, unresolved V genes explain less than half, and the rest is unexplained. V, J and clone size are taken as reported in that table, and D and trimming were inferred from the DNA itself. The sample profile shows 72,000 or so clones; approximately 77% of them were found once. The ten largest clonotypes hold around 7.3% of the sample.

Remarks on this clone: The antigen this receptor binds is unknown. Base qualities are missing; no much larger clone stands one base away.

From V the trimming removes 6 bases and from J it removes 2 bases, while the gene matches leave 10 bases of the junction unaccounted for. The CDR3 has 16 amino acids, counting the end cysteine and phenylalanine. The DNA shown is the 48-base CDR3, in frame from base 1. CDR1 MNHNY and CDR2 SVGAGI are derived from the germline V gene (reference sequence). What the authors observed across the whole study: The authors suggested that the approach could potentially be extended to other disease states and immunological phenotypes. In a later analysis, HLA-associated TCR beta chains showed more clonal expansion and lower generation probabilities than non-associated chains that were equally common. An earlier analysis of around 500 of the donors showed that most TCR beta V segments appeared in productive rearrangements either about 87% or about 30% of the time, which broadly matched IMGT annotations. In a later analysis, the rate of TCR association differed among HLA loci, with DRB1 alleles having the most associated TCRs and HLA-C alleles having the fewest. Most CMV-associated TCR beta chains appeared to be HLA-restricted in a later analysis, and the HLA associations seemed to be driven largely by CMV exposure. This cohort had only TCR beta chains sequenced, and the lack of alpha or paired-chain data limited which features could be detected. Assigning TCR associations to individual alleles was difficult when HLA alleles, especially DR and DQ, strongly co-occurred. According to a later analysis, parvovirus B19, influenza, CMV and Epstein-Barr virus appeared linked to several top co-occurrence clusters. Because counts were too low, roughly 18 rarely observed V segments, including chromosome 9 orphons, were left out of the earlier analysis of about 620 of the donors. A further reported finding was that TCR beta sequences accurately predicted the HLA-A and HLA-B alleles for most subjects in the first cohort. At a false discovery rate of 0.05, a later analysis linked around 15,000 TCR beta sequences to specific HLA alleles. In both the original and validation cohorts, the classifier was reported to diagnose cytomegalovirus status with high specificity and sensitivity. A total of around 150 TCR beta chains were listed by the study as associated with cytomegalovirus. Most TCR sequences were seen in very few donors, while some public TCRs were found in many individuals. In vitro tests confirmed that a few of the cytomegalovirus-associated TCR beta chains recognize cytomegalovirus antigens. A cluster of highly shared sequence variants was judged likely to be a technical artifact of the sequencing pipeline. In a later genetic analysis, a missense DCLRE1C variant was associated with V-gene and J-gene trimming of TCR beta chains, and the association was replicated in an independent cohort. Because some donors lacked HLA typing at each locus, the association tests relied only on the typed subset. Some IMGT-functional V segments, including TRBV6-2 and TRBV6-3, could not be distinguished by the 87-base-pair reads and were therefore excluded. Sequencing depth was assumed to be roughly uniform across donors in the presence/absence analyses, though that assumption may not hold. According to a later genetic analysis, donors in an Asian-associated ancestry cluster had fewer N-insertions in productive TCRs than the roughly 660-donor mean. Correlated functional status among segregating V segments might be attributable to linkage disequilibrium, but an unknown experimental factor could not be ruled out. The only immune exposure information available for the cohort was CMV serostatus.

The cohort consisted of 600 to 700 healthy bone marrow donors. At the time of sampling, all cohort members were nominally healthy, though unrecorded immune exposures were likely present. The donor was CMV seropositive and belonged to the group of over 250 seropositive cohort members. Every donor gave a peripheral blood sample, and the peripheral blood mononuclear cells from that sample were used for TCR beta sequencing. Genomic DNA extraction from the blood cell samples was performed with the Qiagen DNeasy Blood Extraction Kit. Sequencing was carried out using PBMCs. The clonotype comes from a woman between 25 and 40 years old in good health and CMV-seropositive. The V gene is TRBV6-6 and the J gene is TRBJ1-5, with 7 central nucleotides matching TRBD1. CDR3 reads: CASSNPGGRGNQPQHF. The DNA is as follows: TGTGCCAGCAGCAACCCAGGGGGTCGGGGCAATCAGCCCCAGCATTTT.